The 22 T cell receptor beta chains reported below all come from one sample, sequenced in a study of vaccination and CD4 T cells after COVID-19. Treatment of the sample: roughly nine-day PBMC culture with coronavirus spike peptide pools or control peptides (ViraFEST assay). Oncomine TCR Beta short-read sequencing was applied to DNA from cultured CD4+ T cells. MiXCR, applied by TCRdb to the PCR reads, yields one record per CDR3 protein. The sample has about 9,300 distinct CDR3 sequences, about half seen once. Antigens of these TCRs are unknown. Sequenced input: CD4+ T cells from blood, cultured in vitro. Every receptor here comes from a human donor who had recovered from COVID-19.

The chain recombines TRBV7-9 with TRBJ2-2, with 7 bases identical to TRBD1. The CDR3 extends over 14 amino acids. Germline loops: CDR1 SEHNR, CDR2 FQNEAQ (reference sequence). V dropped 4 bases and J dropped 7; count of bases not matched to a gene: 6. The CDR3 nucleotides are TGTGCCAGCAGCTCGTTAAGGGGGCGCGGGGAGCTGTTTTTT. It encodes CASSSLRGRGELFF.

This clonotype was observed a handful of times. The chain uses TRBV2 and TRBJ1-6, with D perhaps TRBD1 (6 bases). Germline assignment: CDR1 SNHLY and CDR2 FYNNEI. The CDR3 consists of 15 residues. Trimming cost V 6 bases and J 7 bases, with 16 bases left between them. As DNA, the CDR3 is TGTGCCAGCAGAAAACAGGGAATGGAGAATTCACCCCTCCACTTT. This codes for CASRKQGMENSPLHF. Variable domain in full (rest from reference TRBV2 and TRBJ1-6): EPEVTQTPSHQVTQMGQEVILRCVPISNHLYFYWYRQILGQKVEFLVSFYNNEISEKSEIFDDQFSVERPDGSNFTLKIRSTKLEDSAMYFCASRKQGMENSPLHFGNGTRLTVT.

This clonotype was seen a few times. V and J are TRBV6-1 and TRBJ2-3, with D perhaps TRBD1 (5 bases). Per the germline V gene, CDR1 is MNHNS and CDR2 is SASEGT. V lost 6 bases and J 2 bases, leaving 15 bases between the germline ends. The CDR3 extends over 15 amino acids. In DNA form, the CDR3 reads TGTGCCAGCAGCCCCACGGCAGGGTCCACAGATACGCAGTATTTT. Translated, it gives CASSPTAGSTDTQYF.

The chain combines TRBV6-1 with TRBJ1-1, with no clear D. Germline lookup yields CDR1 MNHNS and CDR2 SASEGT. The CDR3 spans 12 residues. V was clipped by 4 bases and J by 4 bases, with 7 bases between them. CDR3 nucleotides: TGTGCCAGCAGTGGTATGTTCACTGAAGCTTTCTTT. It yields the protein CASSGMFTEAFF.

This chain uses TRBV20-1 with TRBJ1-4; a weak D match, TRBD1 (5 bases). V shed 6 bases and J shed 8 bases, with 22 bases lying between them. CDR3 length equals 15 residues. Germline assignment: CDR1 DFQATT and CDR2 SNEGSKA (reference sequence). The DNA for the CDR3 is TGCAGTGCCCCGATGGGGGGAGTCGCGCGGGAAAAACTGTTTTTT. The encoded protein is CSAPMGGVAREKLFF.

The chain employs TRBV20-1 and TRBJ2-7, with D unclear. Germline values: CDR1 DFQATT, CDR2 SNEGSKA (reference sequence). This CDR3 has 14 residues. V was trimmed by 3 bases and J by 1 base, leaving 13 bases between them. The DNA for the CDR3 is TGCAGTGCTAGCGCACGCCCCTCTTCCTACGAGCAGTACTTC. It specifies CSASARPSSYEQYF.

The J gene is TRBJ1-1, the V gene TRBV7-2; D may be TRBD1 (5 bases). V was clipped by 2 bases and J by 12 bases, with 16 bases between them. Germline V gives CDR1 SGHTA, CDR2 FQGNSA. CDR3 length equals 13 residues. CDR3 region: CASSLFRTGGSFF. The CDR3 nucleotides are TGTGCCAGCAGCTTATTCCGAACAGGAGGATCTTTCTTT.

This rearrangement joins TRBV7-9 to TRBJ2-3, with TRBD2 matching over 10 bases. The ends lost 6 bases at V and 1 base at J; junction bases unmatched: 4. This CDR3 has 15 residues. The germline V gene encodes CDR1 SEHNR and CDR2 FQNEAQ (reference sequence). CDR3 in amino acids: CASRPGTSGTDTQYF. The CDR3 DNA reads TGTGCCAGCAGACCCGGGACTAGCGGCACAGATACGCAGTATTTT.

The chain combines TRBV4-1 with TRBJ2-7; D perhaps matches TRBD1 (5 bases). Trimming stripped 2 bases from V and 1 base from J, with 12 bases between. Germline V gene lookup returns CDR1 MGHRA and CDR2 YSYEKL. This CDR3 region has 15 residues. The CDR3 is CASSQSGAGSYEQYF. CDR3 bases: TGCGCCAGCAGCCAATCTGGGGCCGGATCCTACGAGCAGTACTTC.

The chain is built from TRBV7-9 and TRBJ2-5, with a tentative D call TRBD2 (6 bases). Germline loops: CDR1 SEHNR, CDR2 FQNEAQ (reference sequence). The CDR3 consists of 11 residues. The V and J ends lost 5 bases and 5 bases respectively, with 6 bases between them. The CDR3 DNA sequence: TGTGCCAGCAGCCGGGGGGAGACCCAGTACTTC. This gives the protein CASSRGETQYF.

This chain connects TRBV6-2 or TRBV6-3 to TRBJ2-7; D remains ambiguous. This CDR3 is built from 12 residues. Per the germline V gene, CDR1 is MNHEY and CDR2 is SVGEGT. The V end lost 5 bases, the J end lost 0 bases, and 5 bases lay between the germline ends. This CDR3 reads CASSQSSYEQYF. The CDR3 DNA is TGTGCCAGCAGTCAGAGCTCCTACGAGCAGTACTTC.

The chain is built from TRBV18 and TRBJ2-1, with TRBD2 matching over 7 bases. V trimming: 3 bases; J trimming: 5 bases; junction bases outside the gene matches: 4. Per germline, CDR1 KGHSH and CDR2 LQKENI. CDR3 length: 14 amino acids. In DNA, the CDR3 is TGTGCCAGCTCACCGGGACTAATTGACAATGAGCAGTTCTTC. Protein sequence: CASSPGLIDNEQFF.

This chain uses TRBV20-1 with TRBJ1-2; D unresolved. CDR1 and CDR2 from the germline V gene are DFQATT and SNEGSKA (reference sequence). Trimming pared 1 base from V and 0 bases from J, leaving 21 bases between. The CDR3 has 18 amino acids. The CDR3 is CSARVGAEWGESNYGYTF. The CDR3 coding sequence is TGCAGTGCTAGAGTAGGTGCCGAATGGGGAGAGTCTAACTATGGCTACACCTTC.

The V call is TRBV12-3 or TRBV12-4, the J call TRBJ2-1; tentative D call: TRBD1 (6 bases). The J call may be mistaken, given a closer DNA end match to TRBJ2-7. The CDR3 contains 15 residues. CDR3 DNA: TGTGCCAGCAGTTTAGGGGACACGGTACCCTACGAGCAGTACTTC. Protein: CASSLGDTVPYEQYF.

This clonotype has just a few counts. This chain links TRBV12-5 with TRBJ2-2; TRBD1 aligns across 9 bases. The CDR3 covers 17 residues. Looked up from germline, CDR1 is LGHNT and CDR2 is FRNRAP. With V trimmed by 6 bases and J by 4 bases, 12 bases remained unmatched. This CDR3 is CASGESRQGESTGELFF. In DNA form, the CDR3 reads TGTGCTAGTGGCGAATCCAGACAGGGGGAGAGCACCGGGGAGCTGTTTTTT.

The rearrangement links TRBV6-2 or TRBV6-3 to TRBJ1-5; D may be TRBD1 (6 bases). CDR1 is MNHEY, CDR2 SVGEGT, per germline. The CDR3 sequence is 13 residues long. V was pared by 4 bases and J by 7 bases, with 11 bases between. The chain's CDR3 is CASSSGEAQPQHF. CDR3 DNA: TGTGCCAGCAGTTCAGGGGAGGCCCAGCCCCAGCATTTT.

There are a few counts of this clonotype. CDR3 DNA: TGTGCCAGCAGCTTGAACAGGGCCCTGGGTCAGCCCCAGCATTTT. Residues: CASSLNRALGQPQHF. The chain has TRBV7-2 and TRBJ1-5, with D perhaps matching TRBD1 (6 bases). The germline V gene has CDR1 SGHTA and CDR2 FQGNSA. Trimming shortened V by 3 bases and J by 6 bases, and 15 bases separated the two germline ends. CDR3 length: 15 residues.

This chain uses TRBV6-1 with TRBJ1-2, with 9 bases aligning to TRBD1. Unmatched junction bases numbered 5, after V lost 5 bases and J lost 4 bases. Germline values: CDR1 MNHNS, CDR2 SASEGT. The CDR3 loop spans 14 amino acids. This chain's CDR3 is CASSRADRGYGYTF. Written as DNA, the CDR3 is TGTGCCAGCAGTCGAGCGGACAGGGGCTATGGCTACACCTTC.

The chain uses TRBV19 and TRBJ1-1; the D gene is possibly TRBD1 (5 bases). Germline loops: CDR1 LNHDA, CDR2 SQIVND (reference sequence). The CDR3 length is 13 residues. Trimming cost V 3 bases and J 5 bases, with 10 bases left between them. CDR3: CASSMGVRTEAFF. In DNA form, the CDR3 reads TGTGCCAGTAGTATGGGGGTTAGGACTGAAGCTTTCTTT.

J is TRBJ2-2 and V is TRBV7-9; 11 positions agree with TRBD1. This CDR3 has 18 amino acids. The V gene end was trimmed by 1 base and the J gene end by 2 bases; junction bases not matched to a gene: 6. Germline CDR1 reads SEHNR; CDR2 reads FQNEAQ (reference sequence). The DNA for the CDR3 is TGTGCCAGCAGCTTAGTGGGACAGGGGGTACAAAACACCGGGGAGCTGTTTTTT. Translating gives CASSLVGQGVQNTGELFF. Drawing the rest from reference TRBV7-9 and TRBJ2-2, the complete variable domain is DTGVSQNPRHKITKRGQNVTFRCDPISEHNRLYWYRQTLGQGPEFLTYFQNEAQLEKSRLLSDRFSAERPKGSFSTLEIQRTEQGDSAMYLCASSLVGQGVQNTGELFFGEGSRLTVL.

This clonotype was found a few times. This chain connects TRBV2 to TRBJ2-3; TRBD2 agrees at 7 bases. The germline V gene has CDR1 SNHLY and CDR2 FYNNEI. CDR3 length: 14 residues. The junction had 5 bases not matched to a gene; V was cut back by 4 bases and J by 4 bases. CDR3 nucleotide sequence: TGTGCCAGCAGTGTCGAGGGGAGGGCAGATACGCAGTATTTT. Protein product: CASSVEGRADTQYF.

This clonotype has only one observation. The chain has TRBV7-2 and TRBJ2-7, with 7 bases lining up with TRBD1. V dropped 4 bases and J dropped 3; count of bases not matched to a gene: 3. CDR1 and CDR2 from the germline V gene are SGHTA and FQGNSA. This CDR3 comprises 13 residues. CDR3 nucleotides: TGTGCCAGCAGCTGGGGACAGAGCTACGAGCAGTACTTC. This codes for CASSWGQSYEQYF.